This T cell receptor beta chain was recovered during a study of T cell repertoires in cytomegalovirus infection. Study context: Selected CMV epitopes included recently identified HLA-C-restricted ones as well as well-studied HLA-B-restricted ones. CMV infection plus the matching HLA type was flagged by public TCR beta signatures. Study-level points and caveats: HLA-C-restricted TCR beta clonotypes specific for CMV led the ex vivo response. Cumulative public TCR beta family frequency identified CMV carriers with the relevant HLA.

A few counts support this clonotype. Its target is not known. This CDR3 comprises 18 residues. Germline-derived CDR1 and CDR2 are DFQATT and SNEGSKA (reference sequence). The V and J ends lost 4 bases and 3 bases, in that order; junction bases with no gene match: 18. TCRdb reprocessed the reads via MiXCR and lists one record per CDR3 protein. The sample holds 340,000 or so distinct CDR3 sequences, around a quarter seen once. The receptor comes from a human donor in good health (CMV status not recorded). Some clones in this sample may be carry-over from other donors' samples. J is TRBJ2-1 and V is TRBV20-1, with TRBD2 matching 7 bases. The material was cultured PBMCs, obtained from culture after CMV antigen stimulation. The CDR3, as DNA: TGCAGTGCTACAACGGGCGGGAGCAGATTTGTTCGCTACAATGAGCAGTTCTTC. Encoded protein: CSATTGGSRFVRYNEQFF.